This TCR beta chain was sequenced for a study of blood T cell repertoires in COVID-19. Study details: The analysed material was cDNA or gDNA that came from T cells, B-cell-depleted T cells, or PBMCs.

Per the original data handling: Nucleated cell number was recorded as an estimate derived from reference gene primer amplification. The table came from immunoSEQ multiplex PCR; TCRdb's copy has only in-frame clones and leaves some out. D and trimming were read from the DNA, whereas the V and J calls and clone size are those reported in that table. The sample has 200,000 to 300,000 clones, more than 75% seen once. The TCR sequence derives from a woman aged 70 to 79 with active or convalescent COVID-19. The sample taken for sequencing was peripheral blood.

The CDR3 loop is CASSARPRVGNSPLHF. DNA for the CDR3: TGTGCCAGTAGTGCCCGACCCCGGGTCGGTAATTCACCCCTCCACTTT. This rearrangement joins TRBV19 to TRBJ1-6; D remains unclear. CDR1 is LNHDA, CDR2 SQIVND, per germline (reference sequence). Trimming took off 5 bases at V and 6 bases at J, with 17 bases between the two ends. The CDR3 is made up of 16 amino acids.